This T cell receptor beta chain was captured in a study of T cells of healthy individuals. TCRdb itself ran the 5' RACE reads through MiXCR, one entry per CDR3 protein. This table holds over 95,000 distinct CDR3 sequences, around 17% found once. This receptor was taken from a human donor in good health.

The CDR3 DNA reads as TGTGCCAGCAGCCCCCCGACGCAATCCTATGGCTACACCTTC. Its protein is CASSPPTQSYGYTF. The rearrangement uses TRBV5-8 and TRBJ1-2; no clear D. Deletions cut 4 bases from V and 4 bases from J, with 14 bases between. Per the germline V gene, CDR1 is SGHTS and CDR2 is YDEGEE. This CDR3 is built from 14 residues.